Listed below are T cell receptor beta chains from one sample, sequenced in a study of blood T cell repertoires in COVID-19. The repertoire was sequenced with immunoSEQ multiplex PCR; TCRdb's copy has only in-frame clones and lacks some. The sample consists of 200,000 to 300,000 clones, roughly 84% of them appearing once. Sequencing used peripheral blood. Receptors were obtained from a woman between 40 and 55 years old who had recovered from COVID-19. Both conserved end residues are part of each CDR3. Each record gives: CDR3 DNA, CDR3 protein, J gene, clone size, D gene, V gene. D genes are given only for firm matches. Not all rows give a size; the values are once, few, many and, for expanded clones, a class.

TGTGCCAGCAGTTCCAACTACAGGGGCTATGGCTACACCTTC CASSSNYRGYGYTF TRBJ1-2 . TRBD1 TRBV28
TGTGCCAGCAGCTGGGACAGGGTCCCCTACGAGCAGTACTTC CASSWDRVPYEQYF TRBJ2-7 few TRBD1 TRBV5-4
TGTGCCAGCAGTGAGGACAGAGTTAATGAAAAACTGTTTTTT CASSEDRVNEKLFF TRBJ1-4 . . TRBV6-1
TGTGCCAGCAGTGAGTACATCAGGGCGTACAATGAGCAGTTCTTC CASSEYIRAYNEQFF TRBJ2-1 . . TRBV6-4
TGTGCCAGTAGTCCCTCGGAGAACTCCTACGAGCAGTACTTC CASSPSENSYEQYF TRBJ2-7 . . TRBV19
TGTGCCAGCAGCTTAAGGTTAGCGGCAGAAAACATTCAGTACTTC CASSLRLAAENIQYF TRBJ2-4 . . TRBV11-1
TGTGCCAGCAGTTTATCGGCGGGGGATCATCAAGAGACCCAGTACTTC CASSLSAGDHQETQYF TRBJ2-5 . TRBD2 TRBV28
TGTGCCAGCAGGGCGGGACTAGCGGGACCATACGAGCAGTACTTC CASRAGLAGPYEQYF TRBJ2-7 . TRBD2 TRBV25-1
TGTGCCGGAACACAGGGCCCCTTAGACTATGGCTACACCTTC CAGTQGPLDYGYTF TRBJ1-2 . . TRBV9
TGTGCCAGTAGTACAGCCCGGGAGTTCTCCTACAATGAGCAGTTCTTC CASSTAREFSYNEQFF TRBJ2-1 . . TRBV19
TGTGCCAGTAGCTGGGACATTTCGGTCAGTCAGCCCCAGCATTTT CASSWDISVSQPQHF TRBJ1-5 . . TRBV19
TGTGCCAGCAGCTTGTTGGAGGGTGACAATTCACCCCTCCACTTT CASSLLEGDNSPLHF TRBJ1-6 many . TRBV5-4
TGTGCCAGCAGCCTACACCTACAGGGGACGAACCTCTATGGCTACACCTTC CASSLHLQGTNLYGYTF TRBJ1-2 once TRBD1 TRBV13
TGTGCCGGGACCAGGGGGAACACTGAAGCTTTCTTT CAGTRGNTEAFF TRBJ1-1 few . TRBV30
TGTGCCAGCAGCCTGAGGGGGGGGAACACTGAAGCTTTCTTT CASSLRGGNTEAFF TRBJ1-1 . . TRBV11-2
TGTGCCAGCTCATCGGGGTATGTGAACACTGAAGCTTTCTTT CASSSGYVNTEAFF TRBJ1-1 . . TRBV18
TGTGCCATCAGTGGGGGGCCCTCCTACGAGCAGTACTTC CAISGGPSYEQYF TRBJ2-7 once . TRBV10-3
TGTGCCAGCAGTTTCTCTTGGAACACCGGGGAGCTGTTTTTT CASSFSWNTGELFF TRBJ2-2 . . TRBV27
TGCAGCGGAAGGGGACTAGCGGGGAACACAGATACGCAGTATTTT CSGRGLAGNTDTQYF TRBJ2-3 . TRBD2 TRBV29-1
TGCAGTGCTAGTCCCCCTCAGGCGGGTCAAGAGACCCAGTACTTC CSASPPQAGQETQYF TRBJ2-5 . . TRBV20-1
TGTGCCAGCAGAGGGGTGGCTAATGAAAAACTGTTTTTT CASRGVANEKLFF TRBJ1-4 once . TRBV6-5
TGTGCCAGCAGCACCCACAGGACGTCCTACGAGCAGTACTTC CASSTHRTSYEQYF TRBJ2-7 . . TRBV7-9
TGTGCCAGCAGCGTAGTTGGACTAACGAACACCGGGGAGCTGTTTTTT CASSVVGLTNTGELFF TRBJ2-2 once . TRBV9
TGTGCCACCAGCAGAGATCTCGGCCGAGGGCGCGGGGGCTACGAGCAGTACTTC CATSRDLGRGRGGYEQYF TRBJ2-7 few TRBD2 TRBV15
TGCGCCAGCAGTTCCGGGGAGAGCACAGATACGCAGTATTTT CASSSGESTDTQYF TRBJ2-3 . . TRBV5-1